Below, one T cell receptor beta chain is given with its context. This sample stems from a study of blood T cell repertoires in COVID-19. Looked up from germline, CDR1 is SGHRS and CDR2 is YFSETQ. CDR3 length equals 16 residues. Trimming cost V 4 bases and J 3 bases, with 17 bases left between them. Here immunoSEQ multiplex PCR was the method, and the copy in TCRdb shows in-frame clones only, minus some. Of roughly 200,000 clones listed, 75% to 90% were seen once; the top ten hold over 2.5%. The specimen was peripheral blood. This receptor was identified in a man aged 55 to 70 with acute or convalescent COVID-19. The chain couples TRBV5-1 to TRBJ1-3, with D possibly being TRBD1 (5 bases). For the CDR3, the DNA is TGCGCCAGCAGCCCCCGACAGAACTCTGGTGGAAACACCATATATTTT. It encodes CASSPRQNSGGNTIYF. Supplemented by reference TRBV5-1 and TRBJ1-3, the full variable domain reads KAGVTQTPRYLIKTRGQQVTLSCSPISGHRSVSWYQQTPGQGLQFLFEYFSETQRNKGNFPGRFSGRQFSNSRSEMNVSTLELGDSALYLCASSPRQNSGGNTIYFGEGSWLTVV.